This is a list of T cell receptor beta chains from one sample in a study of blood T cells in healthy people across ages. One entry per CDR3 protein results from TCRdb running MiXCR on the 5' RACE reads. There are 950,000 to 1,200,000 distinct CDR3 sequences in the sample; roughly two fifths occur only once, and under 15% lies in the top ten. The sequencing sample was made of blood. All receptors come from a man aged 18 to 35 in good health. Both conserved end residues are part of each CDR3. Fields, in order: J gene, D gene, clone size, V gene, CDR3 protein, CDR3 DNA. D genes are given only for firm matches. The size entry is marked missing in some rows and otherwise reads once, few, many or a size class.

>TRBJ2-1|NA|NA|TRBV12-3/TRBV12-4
CASSPTRGGNEQFF
TGTGCCAGCAGTCCCACAAGAGGGGGGAATGAGCAGTTCTTC
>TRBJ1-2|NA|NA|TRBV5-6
CASSRGRPGMRYTF
TGTGCCAGCAGCAGGGGACGCCCCGGGATGCGCTACACCTTC
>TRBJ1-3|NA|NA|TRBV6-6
CASSYSRRNTIYF
TGTGCCAGCAGTTACTCGCGGAGAAACACCATATATTTT
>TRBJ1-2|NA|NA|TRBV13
CASSSIRQSNYGYTF
TGTGCCAGCAGCTCCATAAGACAGTCTAACTATGGCTACACCTTC
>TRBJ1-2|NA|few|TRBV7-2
CASSPAGSLANYGYTF
TGTGCCAGCAGCCCCGCGGGGTCCCTAGCTAACTATGGCTACACCTTC
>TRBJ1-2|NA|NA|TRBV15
CATSRAIPRNYGYTF
TGTGCCACCAGCAGAGCAATTCCCCGAAACTATGGCTACACCTTC
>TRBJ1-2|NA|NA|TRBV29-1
CSVEYRSYGYTF
TGCAGCGTTGAATACAGGTCCTATGGCTACACCTTC
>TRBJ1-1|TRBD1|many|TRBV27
CASSFHRGEAFF
TGTGCCAGCAGTTTCCACAGGGGGGAAGCTTTCTTT
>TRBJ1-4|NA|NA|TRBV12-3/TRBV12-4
CASSLTSALGEKLFF
TGTGCCAGCAGTTTAACCTCGGCCCTGGGGGAAAAACTGTTTTTT
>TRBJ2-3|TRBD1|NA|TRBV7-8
CASSLLRDRGRDTQYF
TGTGCCAGCAGCTTACTCCGGGACAGGGGGAGGGATACGCAGTATTTT
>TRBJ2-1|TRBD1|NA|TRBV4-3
CASSQDSRTGSYNERFF
TGCGCCAGCAGCCAAGATTCACGGACAGGCTCCTACAATGAGCGGTTCTTC
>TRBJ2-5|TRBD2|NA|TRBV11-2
CASSPGTMETQYF
TGTGCCAGCAGCCCAGGGACTATGGAGACCCAGTACTTC
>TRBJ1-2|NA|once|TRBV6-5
CASKQGNGGYTF
TGTGCCAGCAAGCAGGGGAACGGTGGCTACACCTTC
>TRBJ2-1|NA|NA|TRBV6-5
CASSLTVGTYNEQFF
TGTGCCAGCAGCCTCACAGTGGGGACCTACAATGAGCAGTTCTTC
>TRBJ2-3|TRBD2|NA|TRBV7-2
CASSLESSGGGTDTQYF
TGTGCCAGCAGCTTAGAGTCTAGCGGGGGGGGCACAGATACGCAGTATTTT
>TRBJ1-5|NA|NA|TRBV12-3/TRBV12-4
CASSFSTGGSNQPQHF
TGTGCCAGCAGTTTCTCCACAGGCGGGAGCAATCAGCCCCAGCATTTT
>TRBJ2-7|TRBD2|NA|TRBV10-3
CASSRLAGYEQYF
TGTGCCAGCAGCAGACTAGCGGGCTACGAGCAGTACTTC
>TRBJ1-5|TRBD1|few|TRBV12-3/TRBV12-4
CASNRGFNQPQHF
TGTGCCAGCAACAGGGGATTCAATCAGCCCCAGCATTTT
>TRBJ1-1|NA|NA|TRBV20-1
CSANQDSMNTEAFF
TGCAGTGCTAACCAGGACAGCATGAACACTGAAGCTTTCTTT
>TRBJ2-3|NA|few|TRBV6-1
CASSPTSAARRPTDTQYF
TGTGCCAGCAGCCCCACCAGTGCGGCCCGCAGACCTACAGATACGCAGTATTTT
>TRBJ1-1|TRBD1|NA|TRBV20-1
CSAGTENTEAFF
TGCAGTGCTGGGACAGAGAACACTGAAGCTTTCTTT
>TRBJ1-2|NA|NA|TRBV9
CASSGGRGASYGYTF
TGTGCCAGCAGCGGCGGACGGGGCGCCTCCTATGGCTACACCTTC
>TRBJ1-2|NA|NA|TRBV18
CASSPLPQTGTSSNYGYTF
TGTGCCAGCTCACCGCTTCCCCAGACAGGCACCTCCTCAAACTATGGCTACACCTTC
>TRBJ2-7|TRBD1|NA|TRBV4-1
CASSQTQGYEQYF
TGCGCCAGCAGCCAAACACAGGGGTACGAGCAGTACTTC
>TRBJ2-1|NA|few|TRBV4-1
CASSQDPTYNEQFF
TGCGCCAGCAGTCAAGATCCGACGTACAATGAGCAGTTCTTC
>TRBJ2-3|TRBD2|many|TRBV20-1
CSARATSGADTQYF
TGCAGTGCTAGAGCGACTAGCGGGGCAGATACGCAGTATTTT
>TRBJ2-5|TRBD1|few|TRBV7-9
CASSPLQGAETQYF
TGTGCCAGCAGCCCACTCCAGGGGGCTGAGACCCAGTACTTC
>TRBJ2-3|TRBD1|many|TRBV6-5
CASSFRDRSTDTQYF
TGTGCCAGCAGTTTCCGGGACAGAAGCACAGATACGCAGTATTTT